Detailed here is one TCR beta chain. Its antigen is unknown. Base qualities are not recorded, but no much larger clone differs from it by a single base. The data derive from a study of blood T cell repertoires in COVID-19 (dated by TCRdb to about 2020). Concerning the study at large: Samples covering the acute and convalescent phases of COVID-19 were provided by collaborators in the United States, Italy and Spain. Deeply sampled blood TCRbeta repertoires from subjects exposed to, actively infected with, or recovered from COVID-19 were included in the dataset. Where available, HLA class I and class II types were obtained from metadata supplied by the sample provider rather than from assay-based typing. The repertoires were released in a freely available public database intended as a resource for research on the immune response to SARS-CoV-2. The prospective study material was composed of cDNA or gDNA derived from T cells, B-cell-depleted T cells, or PBMCs. Samples were obtained from the ongoing ImmuneRACE study (first 160 participants) and from 1,254 subjects provided by 6 global collaborators. The sample metadata nearly always contained a de-identified subject ID, COVID-19 status, age in years and sex.

Each collaborating institution followed its own protocols to collect whole blood in K2EDTA tubes. For TCRbeta analysis, collaborators shipped samples as frozen whole blood, isolated PBMCs, or DNA extracted from either of those sample types. The paper's findings and limits, for the study overall: The quantity of clinical and demographic metadata differed by source and by participant and was supplied without curation.

CDR3 length: 14 amino acids, cysteine to phenylalanine. The retained sequence is limited to the CDR3, 42 bases, with the frame set at the first base. Per the germline V gene (reference sequence), DFQATT is the CDR1 and SNEGSKA is the CDR2. The germline ends are 12 bases apart after V is trimmed by 3 bases and J by 0 bases. TCRbeta CDR3 regions were amplified from genomic DNA using the immunoSEQ Assay, a bias-controlled multiplex PCR. Regarding the original processing steps: The number of nucleated cells in each sample was estimated from the amplification of reference gene primers within the assay. To quantify the absolute abundance of each unique TCRbeta CDR3 rearrangement, sequence reads were collapsed and filtered. For each sample, productive Simpson clonality was calculated as the square root of Simpson's diversity index over productive rearrangements. This immuneACCESS table, as held by TCRdb, lists in-frame sequences with V and J called but not all clones. Of the missing ones, under half trace to an unresolved V gene in checked studies; the others have no known cause. V and J calls plus clone size are reproduced from that table; the DNA served to infer D and trimming. The sample table holds around 100,000 clones, of which 85% to 90% were seen once. The biggest ten clones account for 5.1% of the sample.

Sequenced input: peripheral blood. The TCR was taken from a human donor in a cohort sampled during active COVID-19. In this chain, TRBV20-1 is recombined with TRBJ2-7; no D gene can be assigned with confidence. CDR3 protein: CSASSVTDSYEQYF. The DNA sequence is given as TGCAGTGCTAGTAGTGTAACTGACTCCTACGAGCAGTACTTC.